What follows are 9 T cell receptor beta chains derived from one specimen sequenced in a study of post-analysis software for immune sequencing data. Study-wide points: TRBV5-6, TRBV5-1 and TRBV20-1 were among roughly 5 TRBV segments more frequent in patients than controls.

Prepared TCR beta cDNA libraries contained unique molecular identifiers. TCRdb fed the PCR reads into MiXCR, producing one record per CDR3 protein. This table holds some 450,000 distinct CDR3 sequences, under 55% found once. These receptors have no identified antigens. The sequencing input was blood. The receptor set was obtained from a girl aged 5-17 years with multiple sclerosis.

CDR3 loop: CASSLRTQTYNEQFF. Here the CDR3 DNA reads TGTGCCAGCAGTTTACGTACTCAAACCTACAATGAGCAGTTCTTC. The chain couples TRBV28 to TRBJ2-1; D is undetermined. V was clipped by 2 bases and J by 2 bases, with 10 bases between them. The CDR3 loop spans 15 amino acids. CDR1 MDHEN and CDR2 SYDVKM come from the germline V gene.

This chain connects TRBV3-1 to TRBJ2-3, with a weak D call TRBD2 (6 bases). V lost 1 base and J 3 bases, leaving 8 bases between the germline ends. CDR3 size: 14 residues. Germline assignment: CDR1 LGHDT and CDR2 YNNKEL (reference sequence). The CDR3 here is CASSQAGGTDTQYF. The CDR3 coding sequence is TGTGCCAGCAGCCAAGCAGGAGGGACAGATACGCAGTATTTT.

In this sample, this clonotype turned up a few times. The rearrangement joins TRBV7-9 to TRBJ1-2, with D possibly being TRBD1 (5 bases). This CDR3 comprises 16 residues. V was clipped by 3 bases and J by 4 bases, with 18 bases between them. Per germline, CDR1 SEHNR and CDR2 FQNEAQ (reference sequence). This CDR3 reads CASSLAQVGTGYGYTF. The DNA for the CDR3 is TGTGCCAGCAGCTTGGCCCAAGTAGGGACGGGCTATGGCTACACCTTC.

V is TRBV29-1 and J is TRBJ2-2, with TRBD1 identical over 9 bases. In germline, CDR1 is SQVTM, CDR2 ANQGSEA. The CDR3 extends over 11 amino acids. Trimming removed 5 bases from V and 13 bases from J; junction bases left unmatched: 5. The CDR3 reads CSVPGQGVLFF. The CDR3 DNA reads TGCAGCGTTCCGGGACAGGGCGTGCTGTTTTTT.

The chain recombines TRBV6-4 with TRBJ2-1, with D possibly TRBD2 on 5 matching bases. The CDR3 spans 14 residues. Germline CDR1 reads MRHNA; CDR2 reads SNTAGT. The V gene lost 0 bases and the J gene lost 5 bases, with 8 bases spanning the gap. The DNA for the CDR3 is TGTGCCAGCAGTGACTCGGGAGCACACAATGAGCAGTTCTTC. Translated, it gives CASSDSGAHNEQFF.

The chain recombines TRBV20-1 with TRBJ1-3; perhaps TRBD1 as D (5 bases). Trimming shortened V by 5 bases and J by 4 bases, and 15 bases separated the two germline ends. The CDR3 is 14 amino acids. From germline, CDR1 is DFQATT and CDR2 SNEGSKA (reference sequence). CDR3 in amino acids: CSAPRGVEGNTIYF. CDR3 in DNA: TGCAGTGCTCCCCGGGGGGTCGAAGGAAACACCATATATTTT.

The chain recombines TRBV7-2 with TRBJ2-6; no clear D gene. V was cut by 4 bases and J by 0 bases, with 16 bases left in between. Per the germline V gene, CDR1 is SGHTA and CDR2 is FQGNSA. The CDR3 is 18 amino acids. The CDR3 spells CASSSVGGLSSGANVLTF. The DNA for the CDR3 is TGTGCCAGCAGCTCCGTTGGCGGCCTCAGCTCTGGGGCCAACGTCCTGACTTTC.

This clonotype was picked up a small number of times. This chain joins TRBV5-5 and TRBJ2-4; unclear D gene. CDR3 length: 13 residues. From germline, CDR1 is SGHKS and CDR2 YYEKEE (reference sequence). V lost 0 bases to trimming and J lost 13 bases, with 14 bases between them. The DNA for the CDR3 is TGTGCCAGCAGCTTGGACGCTCTTGGGCCCCAGTACTTC. It specifies CASSLDALGPQYF.

This chain joins TRBV11-3 and TRBJ2-3; D is possibly TRBD1 (5 bases). V lost 4 bases, J lost 4 bases, and 18 bases lay in between. There are 16 residues in the CDR3. Germline V gene sequence: CDR1 SGHNT, CDR2 YENEEA. This CDR3 reads CASSSRQGVCPDTQYF. CDR3 in DNA: TGTGCCAGCAGCTCGCGCCAGGGCGTTTGTCCAGATACGCAGTATTTT. The full variable domain, rest sourced from reference TRBV11-3 and TRBJ2-3, is EAGVVQSPRYKIIEKKQPVAFWCNPISGHNTLYWYLQNLGQGPELLIRYENEEAVDDSQLPKDRFSAERLKGVDSTLKIQPAELGDSAVYLCASSSRQGVCPDTQYFGPGTRLTVL.